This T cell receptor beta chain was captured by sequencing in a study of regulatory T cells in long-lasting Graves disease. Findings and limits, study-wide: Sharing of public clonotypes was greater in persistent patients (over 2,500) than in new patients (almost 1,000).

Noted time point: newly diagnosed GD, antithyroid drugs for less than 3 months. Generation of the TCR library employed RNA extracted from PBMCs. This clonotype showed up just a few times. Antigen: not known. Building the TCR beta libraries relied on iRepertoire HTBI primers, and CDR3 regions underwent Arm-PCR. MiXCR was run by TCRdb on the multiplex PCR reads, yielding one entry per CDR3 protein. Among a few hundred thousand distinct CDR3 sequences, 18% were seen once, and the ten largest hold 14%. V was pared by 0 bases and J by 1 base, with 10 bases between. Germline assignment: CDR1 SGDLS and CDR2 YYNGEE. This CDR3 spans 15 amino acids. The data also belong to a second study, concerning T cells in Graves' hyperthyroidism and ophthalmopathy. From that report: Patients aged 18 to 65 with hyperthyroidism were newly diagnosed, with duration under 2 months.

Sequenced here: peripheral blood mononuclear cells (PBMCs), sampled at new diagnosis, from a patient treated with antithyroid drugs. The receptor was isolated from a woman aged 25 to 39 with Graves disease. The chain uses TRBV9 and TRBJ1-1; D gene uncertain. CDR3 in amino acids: CASSVALSSNTEAFF. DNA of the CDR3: TGTGCCAGCAGCGTAGCTCTAAGTTCGAACACTGAAGCTTTCTTT. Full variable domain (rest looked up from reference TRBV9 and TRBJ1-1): DSGVTQTPKHLITATGQRVTLRCSPRSGDLSVYWYQQSLDQGLQFLIQYYNGEERAKGNILERFSAQQFPDLHSELNLSSLELGDSALYFCASSVALSSNTEAFFGQGTRLTVV.